These 22 T cell receptor beta chains were sequenced from one sample in a study of blood T cells in healthy people across ages. Through a sample-barcoded 5' primer and a J-beta primer mix, a second PCR was run for roughly 7 to 11 cycles. TCRdb re-called the 5' RACE reads through MiXCR, storing one row per CDR3 protein. The sample carries about 720,000 distinct CDR3 sequences, about 20% recorded once. Sequenced: blood. The receptors derive from an older man in good health.

The CDR3 region is CSVAMASGSQTDTQYF. CDR3 DNA: TGCAGCGTTGCCATGGCTAGCGGGAGTCAAACAGATACGCAGTATTTT. The chain is built from TRBV29-1 and TRBJ2-3; 10 bases agree with TRBD2. J lost 3 bases, V lost 4 bases, and 10 bases had no gene match. Germline CDR1 is SQVTM and CDR2 is ANQGSEA. The CDR3 loop spans 16 amino acids.

V gene TRBV10-2 combines with J gene TRBJ2-3; the match to TRBD2 covers 8 bases. Germline V gene lookup returns CDR1 WSHSY and CDR2 SAAADI. V trimming: 6 bases; J trimming: 0 bases; junction bases outside the gene matches: 11. The CDR3 covers 17 residues. Written as DNA, the CDR3 is TGCGCCAGCAGAGCAACAATTGGCGGGGGGAGCACAGATACGCAGTATTTT. It specifies CASRATIGGGSTDTQYF.

The chain is built from TRBV18 and TRBJ1-4; D possibly corresponds to TRBD1 (5 bases). Germline V gene data show CDR1 as KGHSH and CDR2 as LQKENI. The CDR3 has 18 residues. Trimming took 2 bases from V and 7 from J, leaving 23 bases between them. The CDR3 DNA is TGTGCCAGCTCACCAATCGCCGTTGAGACAGCACGGAGTGAAAAACTGTTTTTT. The encoded protein is CASSPIAVETARSEKLFF.

This clonotype was recorded a few times. This chain joins TRBV6-2 or TRBV6-3 and TRBJ2-3, with TRBD1 matching 9 bases. V dropped 4 bases and J dropped 2; count of bases not matched to a gene: 16. This CDR3 contains 19 residues. Germline CDR1 is MNHEY and CDR2 is SVGEGT. The CDR3 is CASSWVQGATLTFTDTQYF. CDR3 DNA: TGTGCCAGCAGTTGGGTACAGGGGGCGACTCTAACTTTCACAGATACGCAGTATTTT.

V is TRBV25-1 and J is TRBJ1-1; no clear D gene. Germline assignment: CDR1 MGHDK and CDR2 SYGVNS. Between the trimmed V and J ends, which lost 6 bases and 10 bases, there was a span of 9 bases. CDR3 length: 10 amino acids. CDR3 coding DNA: TGTGCCAGCAGGGTTCGTGGAGCTTTCTTT. It translates to CASRVRGAFF.

V gene TRBV20-1 combines with J gene TRBJ1-4, with D possibly TRBD1 on 6 matching bases. Trimming shortened V by 0 bases and J by 8 bases, and 16 bases separated the two germline ends. CDR1 is DFQATT, CDR2 SNEGSKA, per germline (reference sequence). This CDR3 is 15 amino acids long. The CDR3 DNA reads TGCAGTGCTAGAGAGGGGGCTGGCTCGGGCGAAAAACTGTTTTTT. Amino acid sequence: CSAREGAGSGEKLFF.

V is TRBV20-1 and J is TRBJ1-4, with 10 bases fitting TRBD1. CDR3 length equals 15 residues. With V trimmed by 5 bases and J by 8 bases, 11 bases remained unmatched. Per germline, CDR1 DFQATT and CDR2 SNEGSKA (reference sequence). This CDR3 reads CSARPGTGADEKLFF. CDR3 DNA sequence: TGCAGTGCTCGTCCCGGGACAGGGGCAGACGAAAAACTGTTTTTT.

This clonotype was detected only a few times. The chain carries TRBV6-1 and TRBJ1-1, with 7 bases aligning to TRBD1. V lost 3 bases, J lost 2 bases, and 6 bases stayed unmatched. The CDR3 runs to 15 residues. Germline values: CDR1 MNHNS, CDR2 SASEGT. The CDR3 spells CASSDGTAYNTEAFF. CDR3 DNA sequence: TGTGCCAGCAGTGACGGGACAGCGTATAACACTGAAGCTTTCTTT.

This clonotype was detected only a few times. The rearrangement joins TRBV2 to TRBJ2-1; maybe TRBD2 (8 bases). The CDR3 runs 19 residues. Germline V gene lookup returns CDR1 SNHLY and CDR2 FYNNEI. The V and J ends lost 8 bases and 0 bases respectively, with 26 bases between them. CDR3 sequence (DNA): TGTGCCAGCTCCTCAGGGGGGCGGGGGGCCGATAGCTCCTACAATGAGCAGTTCTTC. Protein product: CASSSGGRGADSSYNEQFF. Based on the CDR3 plus reference TRBV2 and TRBJ2-1, the full variable domain is EPEVTQTPSHQVTQMGQEVILRCVPISNHLYFYWYRQILGQKVEFLVSFYNNEISEKSEIFDDQFSVERPDGSNFTLKIRSTKLEDSAMYFCASSSGGRGADSSYNEQFFGPGTRLTVL.

The chain is built from TRBV11-3 and TRBJ2-1; no firm D call. The closer fit of TRBJ2-7 to the DNA end suggests the J call may be wrong. The germline CDR1 and CDR2 sequences are SGHNT and YENEEA. This CDR3 contains 13 residues. For the CDR3, the DNA is TGTGCCAGCAGCTTAGCGGAAGCATACGAGCAGTACGTC. Its protein is CASSLAEAYEQYV.

V is TRBV6-5 and J is TRBJ2-3; D is undetermined. Trimming pared 2 bases from V and 4 bases from J, leaving 10 bases between. Germline CDR1 MNHEY, CDR2 SVGAGI. The CDR3 is 14 residues long. The CDR3 reads CASSYRLDADTQYF. As DNA, the CDR3 is TGTGCCAGCAGTTACCGGCTAGACGCAGATACGCAGTATTTT.

This clonotype was detected a few times. The rearrangement links TRBV7-2 to TRBJ1-6, with D unclear. This CDR3 is 13 amino acids long. Between the trimmed V and J ends, which lost 1 base and 10 bases, there was a span of 8 bases. Germline lookup yields CDR1 SGHTA and CDR2 FQGNSA. DNA of the CDR3: TGTGCCAGCAGCTTAGAGGACCAGTCACCCCTCCACTTT. Protein: CASSLEDQSPLHF.

This clonotype was observed a single time. The chain employs TRBV19 and TRBJ2-7; 7 bases are a match to TRBD2. The J call could be wrong; TRBJ2-1 is a better fit for the DNA end. CDR3 size: 14 residues. Germline V gene lookup returns CDR1 LNHDA and CDR2 SQIVND (reference sequence). The CDR3 DNA is TGTGCCAGTAGACCGGGAGGTTCCTACAATGAGCAGTTCTTC. Translated: CASRPGGSYNEQFF.

The genes are TRBV7-9 and TRBJ1-6; possible D gene TRBD1, 5 bases. The CDR3 consists of 14 residues. Germline V gene data show CDR1 as SEHNR and CDR2 as FQNEAQ (reference sequence). The V and J ends lost 4 bases and 6 bases respectively, with 10 bases between them. The chain's CDR3 is CASSYSGLNSPLHF. CDR3 sequence (DNA): TGTGCCAGCAGCTATTCAGGGCTTAATTCACCCCTCCACTTT.

The genes are TRBV29-1 and TRBJ2-5; D may be TRBD2 (6 bases). Trimming pared 3 bases from V and 7 bases from J, leaving 18 bases between. Germline CDR1 SQVTM, CDR2 ANQGSEA. This CDR3 is 14 amino acids long. The CDR3 nucleotides are TGCAGCGTTGAGGACCCTCCCGGGGGAGGGACCCAGTACTTC. This encodes CSVEDPPGGGTQYF.

V is TRBV3-1 and J is TRBJ1-1; 10 nucleotides align to TRBD1. The CDR3 is made up of 16 amino acids. CDR1 and CDR2 from the germline V gene are LGHDT and YNNKEL (reference sequence). V shed 4 bases, J shed 0 bases, and the junction held 5 bases outside the gene matches. The CDR3 sequence: CASSLDRGRLNTEAFF. The CDR3 DNA follows: TGTGCCAGCAGCCTAGACAGGGGGCGGTTGAACACTGAAGCTTTCTTT. Full variable domain (outside the CDR3, taken from reference TRBV3-1 and TRBJ1-1): DTAVSQTPKYLVTQMGNDKSIKCEQNLGHDTMYWYKQDSKKFLKIMFSYNNKELIINETVPNRFSPKSPDKAHLNLHINSLELGDSAVYFCASSLDRGRLNTEAFFGQGTRLTVV.

The V call is TRBV10-3, the J call TRBJ2-3; 9 bases line up with TRBD1. CDR1 ENHRY and CDR2 SYGVKD come from the germline V gene. This CDR3 has 15 residues. Trimming cost V 2 bases and J 3 bases; bases outside gene matches: 3. CDR3 sequence reads: CAISEGTGKTDTQYF. In nucleotides, the CDR3 is TGTGCCATCAGTGAGGGGACAGGGAAGACAGATACGCAGTATTTT.

The V call is TRBV11-2, the J call TRBJ1-2; D is ambiguous. V lost 5 bases, J lost 11 bases, and 21 bases lay in between. Germline-derived CDR1 and CDR2 are SGHAT and FQNNGV. The CDR3 is 14 amino acids. CDR3 region: CASSPQRPGLVYTF. As DNA, the CDR3 is TGTGCCAGCAGCCCACAACGGCCGGGATTGGTTTACACCTTC.

This clonotype was observed a handful of times. The genes are TRBV25-1 and TRBJ2-5, with 10 bases aligning to TRBD2. The assigned J gene may be wrong: the sequence end matches TRBJ2-1 better. CDR1 is MGHDK, CDR2 SYGVNS, per germline. This CDR3 region has 17 residues. The CDR3 DNA reads TGTGCCAGCAGTGATGGCAGCGGGAGGGCCCCCTTTTACGAGCAGTTCTTC. Its translation is CASSDGSGRAPFYEQFF.

This clonotype was observed a handful of times. This CDR3 reads CARMDRYWYF. CDR3 nucleotides: TGTGCCAGGATGGACCGTTATTGGTACTTC. The chain has TRBV28 and TRBJ2-5; the D is unclear. In germline, CDR1 is MDHEN, CDR2 SYDVKM. This CDR3 region has 10 residues. V was pared by 9 bases and J by 13 bases, with 15 bases between.

There are a few counts of this clonotype. This chain uses TRBV30 with TRBJ1-5; 9 bases match TRBD1. The germline V gene has CDR1 GTSNPN and CDR2 SVGIG (reference sequence). V gave up 5 bases and J gave up 7 bases; unmatched junction bases: 6. The CDR3 totals 13 residues. CDR3 nucleotides: TGTGCCTGGGGGGGACAGGGAGGACAGCCCCAGCATTTT. Its translation: CAWGGQGGQPQHF.

The chain joins TRBV6-6 to TRBJ2-4; D possibly corresponds to TRBD1 (7 bases). The CDR3 spans 15 residues. Trimming took 0 bases from V and 9 from J, leaving 15 bases between them. Germline V lookup: CDR1 MNHNY, CDR2 SVGAGI (reference sequence). In nucleotides, the CDR3 is TGTGCCAGCAGTTACTCAGGGGGCGCGGGGACCATTCAGTACTTC. Residues: CASSYSGGAGTIQYF.